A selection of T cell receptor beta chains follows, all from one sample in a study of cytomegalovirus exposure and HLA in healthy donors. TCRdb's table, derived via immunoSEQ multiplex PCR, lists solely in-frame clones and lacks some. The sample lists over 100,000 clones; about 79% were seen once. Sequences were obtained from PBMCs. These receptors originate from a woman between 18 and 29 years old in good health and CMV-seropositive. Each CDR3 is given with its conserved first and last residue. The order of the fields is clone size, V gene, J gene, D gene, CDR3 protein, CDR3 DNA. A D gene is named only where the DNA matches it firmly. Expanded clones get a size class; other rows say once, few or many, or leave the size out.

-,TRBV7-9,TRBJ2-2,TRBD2,CASSLIGTSGPGELFF,TGTGCCAGCAGCTTGATTGGGACTAGCGGCCCCGGGGAGCTGTTTTTT
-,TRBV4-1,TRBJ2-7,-,CASSQLPPPFSSYEQYF,TGCGCCAGCAGCCAACTTCCCCCCCCGTTCAGCTCCTACGAGCAGTACTTC
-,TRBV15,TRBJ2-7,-,CATKFSGSSYEQYF,TGTGCCACCAAATTTTCGGGGAGCTCCTACGAGCAGTACTTC
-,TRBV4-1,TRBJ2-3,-,CASSHPGRDRTDTQYF,TGCGCCAGCAGCCACCCCGGGCGCGACAGAACAGATACGCAGTATTTT
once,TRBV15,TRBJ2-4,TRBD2,CATSRDRSLAGGNIQYF,TGTGCCACCAGCAGAGATAGGTCCCTAGCGGGTGGCAACATTCAGTACTTC
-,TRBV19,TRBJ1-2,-,CASSSSQGGYGYTF,TGTGCCAGTAGTAGCTCACAGGGTGGCTATGGCTACACCTTC
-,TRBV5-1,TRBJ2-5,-,CASSLGDSYQETQYF,TGCGCCAGCAGCTTGGGCGACTCATATCAAGAGACCCAGTACTTC
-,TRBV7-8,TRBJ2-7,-,CASSFGTYYEQYF,TGTGCCAGCAGTTTTGGGACATACTACGAGCAGTACTTC
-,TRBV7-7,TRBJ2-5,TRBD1,CASSPGTGGPETQYF,TGTGCTAGCAGCCCAGGGACAGGGGGTCCGGAGACCCAGTACTTC
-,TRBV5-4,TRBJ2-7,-,CASSLGQGVSDEQYF,TGTGCCAGCAGCTTGGGGCAGGGTGTATCAGACGAGCAGTACTTC
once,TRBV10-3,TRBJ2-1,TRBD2,CATGKAGGNEQFF,TGTGCCACCGGTAAGGCGGGAGGGAATGAGCAGTTCTTC
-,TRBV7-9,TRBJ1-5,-,CASSLMGDGSNQPQHF,TGTGCCAGCAGCTTAATGGGAGACGGGAGCAATCAGCCCCAGCATTTT
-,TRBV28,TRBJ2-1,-,CASSLPGVAGEQFF,TGTGCCAGCAGTTTACCGGGAGTCGCGGGTGAGCAGTTCTTC
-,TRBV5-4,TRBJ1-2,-,CASRPGGAENYGYTF,TGTGCCAGCAGACCCGGGGGGGCGGAAAACTATGGCTACACCTTC
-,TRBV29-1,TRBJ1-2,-,CSVETTYDYGYTF,TGCAGCGTTGAGACGACTTATGACTATGGCTACACCTTC
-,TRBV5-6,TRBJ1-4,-,CASSPTPRDFNEKLFF,TGTGCCAGCAGCCCCACCCCGCGGGACTTTAATGAAAAACTGTTTTTT
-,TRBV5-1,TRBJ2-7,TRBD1,CASSWGTVYEQYF,TGCGCCAGCAGCTGGGGGACAGTCTACGAGCAGTACTTC
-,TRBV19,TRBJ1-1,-,CASSIQGNTEAFF,TGTGCCAGTAGTATCCAGGGGAACACTGAAGCTTTCTTT
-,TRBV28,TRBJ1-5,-,CASSLGRGNQPQHF,TGTGCCAGCAGTTTAGGCAGGGGTAATCAGCCCCAGCATTTT
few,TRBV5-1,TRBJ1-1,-,CASSLGLGGYTEAFF,TGCGCCAGCAGCTTGGGGTTAGGAGGGTATACTGAAGCTTTCTTT
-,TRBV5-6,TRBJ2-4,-,CASSSLTGLKNIQYF,TGTGCCAGCAGCTCCCTGACAGGATTAAAAAACATTCAGTACTTC
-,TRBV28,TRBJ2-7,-,CASREHRPTSYEQYF,TGTGCCAGCAGGGAACACAGGCCGACTTCCTACGAGCAGTACTTC
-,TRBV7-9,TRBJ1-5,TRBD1,CASSFGQVSFNQPQHF,TGTGCCAGCAGCTTTGGACAGGTCAGCTTCAATCAGCCCCAGCATTTT
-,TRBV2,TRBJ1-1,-,CASRMDRLNTEASF,TGTGCCAGCAGGATGGACAGACTTAACACTGAAGCTTCCTTT
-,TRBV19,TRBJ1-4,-,CASSQADATNEKLFF,TGTGCCAGTAGTCAAGCGGATGCAACTAATGAAAAACTGTTTTTT
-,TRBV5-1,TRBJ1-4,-,CASSLTGREEKLFF,TGCGCCAGCAGCTTGACCGGGAGGGAAGAAAAACTGTTTTTT
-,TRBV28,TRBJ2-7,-,CASTPGRWGEFSHEQYF,TGTGCCAGCACCCCCGGCAGGTGGGGGGAGTTTAGCCACGAGCAGTACTTC
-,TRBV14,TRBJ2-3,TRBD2,CASSRTSGRRSSTDTQYF,TGTGCCAGCAGCCGGACTAGCGGGAGGAGAAGTAGCACAGATACGCAGTATTTT
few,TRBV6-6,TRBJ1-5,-,CASSYSTIQGNQPQHF,TGTGCCAGCAGTTACTCGACCATCCAGGGGAATCAGCCCCAGCATTTT
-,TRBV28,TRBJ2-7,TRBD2,CASSPGLAQTYEQYF,TGTGCCAGCAGCCCGGGACTAGCGCAAACCTACGAGCAGTACTTC
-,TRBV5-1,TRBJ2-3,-,CASSPRSSRDRVADTQYF,TGCGCCAGCAGCCCGAGGTCTTCGAGGGATAGGGTAGCAGATACGCAGTATTTT
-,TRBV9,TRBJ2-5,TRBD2,CASSVSWEGETQYF,TGTGCCAGCAGCGTATCTTGGGAGGGGGAGACCCAGTACTTC
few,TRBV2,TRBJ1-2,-,CASSEAPEHLDYGYTF,TGTGCCAGCAGTGAAGCGCCCGAACACCTGGACTATGGCTACACCTTC
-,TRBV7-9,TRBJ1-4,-,CASSENRVRATNEKLFF,TGTGCCAGCAGCGAGAACAGGGTGAGGGCGACTAATGAAAAACTGTTTTTT
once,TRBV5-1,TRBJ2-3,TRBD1,CASSPGQITDTQYF,TGCGCCAGCAGCCCGGGACAGATCACAGATACGCAGTATTTT
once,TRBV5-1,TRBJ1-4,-,CASSASADEKLFF,TGCGCCAGCAGCGCCTCGGCGGATGAAAAACTGTTTTTT
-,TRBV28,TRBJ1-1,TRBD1,CASSGGQDTEAFF,TGTGCCAGCAGTGGGGGACAGGACACTGAAGCTTTCTTT